This T cell receptor beta chain was documented in a study of STAT5B mutations in CD4+ large granular lymphocyte leukemia. As for the study in general: Healthy donors showed HLA-associated enrichment of the CDR3 'QG' motif.

Study conclusions and caveats: Without putative leukemic clones, patient CD4-sorted repertoires remained more clonal than healthy CD4+ repertoires.

TCRdb's table, derived via immunoSEQ multiplex PCR, lists solely in-frame clones and lacks some. The sample lists about 30,000 clones; 71% were seen once. As regards this clone: Its antigen is unidentified.

This CDR3 is built from 16 residues. Germline lookup yields CDR1 SGHDT and CDR2 YYEEEE. V trimming: 5 bases; J trimming: 5 bases; junction bases outside the gene matches: 15. The rearrangement uses TRBV5-6 and TRBJ2-7; 8 nucleotides agree with TRBD1. This clonotype was obtained from a human donor in good health. The sequencing input was CD4+ T cells from blood buffy coats. The CDR3 region is CASSFGTGQGRHEQYF. The CDR3, as DNA: TGTGCCAGCAGTTTTGGTACAGGACAGGGAAGGCACGAGCAGTACTTC.